This passage covers 18 T cell receptor beta chains from one sample sequenced in a study of blood T cell repertoires in COVID-19. The assay was immunoSEQ multiplex PCR, and TCRdb's table has in-frame clones only and misses some. Of about 150,000 clones listed, about 80% are singletons. Sequences were obtained from PBMCs or T cells enriched from blood (not recorded which). These TCRs come from a woman in her seventies in a cohort exposed to, infected with or recovered from COVID-19 (not recorded which).

The chain carries TRBV5-8 and TRBJ1-5; tentatively, D is TRBD1 (6 bases). V lost 4 bases to trimming and J lost 3 bases, with 11 bases between them. The CDR3 loop spans 14 amino acids. Germline CDR1 and CDR2: SGHTS and YDEGEE. CDR3 DNA: TGTGCCAGCAGCCAGGACAGCCACAATCAGCCCCAGCATTTT. Protein sequence: CASSQDSHNQPQHF.

The genes are TRBV5-1 and TRBJ2-1; TRBD2 agrees at 7 bases. Germline V lookup: CDR1 SGHRS, CDR2 YFSETQ. This CDR3 is built from 13 residues. Trimming took 2 bases from V and 6 from J; bases not matched to a gene: 2. As DNA, the CDR3 is TGCGCCAGCAGCTTTGGGGGGGTCAATGAGCAGTTCTTC. It is translated as CASSFGGVNEQFF.

This chain links TRBV28 with TRBJ2-3; 9 bases fit TRBD1. CDR1 is MDHEN and CDR2 is SYDVKM in the germline V gene. This CDR3 spans 15 amino acids. V gave up 6 bases and J gave up 0 bases; unmatched junction bases: 4. The DNA for the CDR3 is TGTGCCAGCAGCACAGGGGGCACAAGCACAGATACGCAGTATTTT. Protein: CASSTGGTSTDTQYF.

This chain links TRBV7-9 with TRBJ2-2, with a tentative D call TRBD2 (6 bases). The germline V gene has CDR1 SEHNR and CDR2 FQNEAQ (reference sequence). The CDR3 length is 16 residues. V was trimmed by 5 bases and J by 0 bases, leaving 13 bases between them. In DNA, the CDR3 is TGTGCCAGCAGCCAACATCGCGGGGCGAACACCGGGGAGCTGTTTTTT. Translation: CASSQHRGANTGELFF.

The V call is TRBV6-1, the J call TRBJ1-3, with 8 bases that match TRBD1. Losses at the gene ends were 4 bases for V and 0 bases for J; bases not matched to a gene: 8. Germline V lookup: CDR1 MNHNS, CDR2 SASEGT. The CDR3 has 17 residues. CDR3 DNA sequence: TGTGCCAGCAGTGTAGGACAGGGACCCTACTCTGGAAACACCATATATTTT. This codes for CASSVGQGPYSGNTIYF.

This chain connects TRBV18 to TRBJ1-1; D unresolved. CDR1 and CDR2 from the germline V gene are KGHSH and LQKENI. Trimming shortened V by 6 bases and J by 1 base, and 30 bases separated the two germline ends. The CDR3 covers 20 residues. CDR3 nucleotide sequence: TGTGCCAGCTCCGGGTTACCGAGTTCTGTCATCTACGGGAGGAACACTGAAGCTTTCTTT. Translated: CASSGLPSSVIYGRNTEAFF. Full variable domain (outside the CDR3, taken from reference TRBV18 and TRBJ1-1): NAGVMQNPRHLVRRRGQEARLRCSPMKGHSHVYWYRQLPEEGLKFMVYLQKENIIDESGMPKERFSAEFPKEGPSILRIQQVVRGDSAAYFCASSGLPSSVIYGRNTEAFFGQGTRLTVV.

The genes are TRBV3-1 (or the pseudogene TRBV3-2) and TRBJ1-3; 11 bases map to TRBD1. The V gene end was trimmed by 4 bases and the J gene end by 6 bases; junction bases not matched to a gene: 5. The germline CDR1 and CDR2 sequences are LGHDT and YNNKEL (reference sequence). The CDR3 covers 15 residues. CDR3 nucleotides: TGTGCCAGCAGCCGGGGGACAGGGGGGGAAAACACCATATATTTT. Translating gives CASSRGTGGENTIYF.

This chain joins TRBV4-1 and TRBJ2-1; D unclear. CDR1 is MGHRA, CDR2 YSYEKL, per germline. V was cut by 0 bases and J by 0 bases, with 6 bases left in between. There are 15 residues in the CDR3. The CDR3 sequence is CASSQDRLSYNEQFF. CDR3 nucleotide sequence: TGCGCCAGCAGCCAAGACAGACTCTCCTACAATGAGCAGTTCTTC.

The gene calls are TRBV27 and TRBJ2-2; the match to TRBD2 covers 9 bases. J lost 7 bases, V lost 3 bases, and 6 bases had no gene match. The V gene's germline CDR1 is MNHEY and CDR2 SMNVEV (reference sequence). The CDR3 is 15 amino acids. The CDR3 region is CASSFSGRSSGELFF. The CDR3 DNA reads TGTGCCAGCAGTTTTAGCGGGAGATCCAGCGGGGAGCTGTTTTTT.

V usage is TRBV5-1 and J usage is TRBJ1-2; 12 nucleotides align to TRBD1. Trimming removed 2 bases from V and 6 bases from J; junction bases left unmatched: 5. The CDR3 sequence is 15 residues long. Germline assignment: CDR1 SGHRS and CDR2 YFSETQ. The CDR3 DNA follows: TGCGCCAGCAGCTTACTGGGGACAGGGGGCAATGGCTACACCTTC. Protein: CASSLLGTGGNGYTF.

This chain uses TRBV6-1 with TRBJ2-3, with 10 nucleotides matching TRBD1. The CDR3 sequence is 15 residues long. Germline assignment: CDR1 MNHNS and CDR2 SASEGT. Trimming cost V 2 bases and J 6 bases; bases outside gene matches: 5. CDR3: CASSERTGGEDTQYF. The CDR3 coding sequence is TGTGCCAGCAGTGAACGGACAGGGGGGGAGGATACGCAGTATTTT.

The V call is TRBV18, the J call TRBJ1-2; tentatively, D is TRBD1 (6 bases). The CDR3 spans 13 residues. Germline values: CDR1 KGHSH, CDR2 LQKENI. Between the trimmed V and J ends, which lost 3 bases and 6 bases, there was a span of 11 bases. The CDR3 sequence: CASSPQGRDGYTF. The CDR3 DNA reads as TGTGCCAGCTCACCCCAGGGGAGGGATGGCTACACCTTC.

CDR3 nucleotides: TGTGCCAGCAGCTTGAAGGGGTCTGGAAACACCATATATTTT. Protein product: CASSLKGSGNTIYF. This chain uses TRBV5-4 with TRBJ1-3; D is perhaps TRBD1 (5 bases). The ends were cut back, 1 base at V and 1 base at J, with 6 bases in the middle. This CDR3 has 14 amino acids. Germline V CDR1 and CDR2: SGHNT, YYREEE (reference sequence).

The chain is built from TRBV7-6 and TRBJ2-7, with no clear D. V was clipped by 3 bases and J by 5 bases, with 11 bases between them. The CDR3 runs 13 residues. Per the germline V gene, CDR1 is SGHVS and CDR2 is FNYEAQ. CDR3 coding DNA: TGTGCCAGCAGCTTGGGTGGGCAGGACGAGCAGTACTTC. This encodes CASSLGGQDEQYF.

The J gene is TRBJ1-1, the V gene TRBV19; possibly TRBD1 for D (6 bases). This CDR3 region has 14 residues. Trimming removed 3 bases from V and 5 bases from J, with 13 bases in between. Germline assignment: CDR1 LNHDA and CDR2 SQIVND (reference sequence). In DNA form, the CDR3 reads TGTGCCAGTAGTATTGGACAGCCGGGGACTGAAGCTTTCTTT. Its protein product is CASSIGQPGTEAFF.

The chain recombines TRBV18 with TRBJ1-5; 9 positions agree with TRBD1. CDR3 length: 15 residues. V lost 5 bases and J lost 3; bases outside the gene matches: 5. The germline gives CDR1 KGHSH, CDR2 LQKENI. CDR3 sequence: CASSKTGGNNQPQHF. The DNA of the CDR3 is TGTGCCAGCTCAAAGACAGGGGGTAACAATCAGCCCCAGCATTTT.

The V gene is TRBV4-2, the J gene TRBJ1-4, with D perhaps matching TRBD1 (5 bases). Germline CDR1 LGHNA, CDR2 YNFKEQ. This CDR3 spans 16 amino acids. V was pared by 0 bases and J by 3 bases, with 11 bases between. This CDR3 is CASSQDLGAANEKLFF. The CDR3 bases are TGTGCCAGCAGCCAAGATTTAGGGGCGGCTAATGAAAAACTGTTTTTT.

The DNA of the CDR3 is TGTGCCAGTAGTATAGATAGCGGAGCCTACCAAGAGACCCAGTACTTC. Protein product: CASSIDSGAYQETQYF. This sequence joins TRBV19 and TRBJ2-5; a weak D match, TRBD2 (6 bases). The CDR3 is 16 residues long. Trimming shortened V by 0 bases and J by 0 bases, and 11 bases separated the two germline ends. CDR1 is LNHDA and CDR2 is SQIVND in the germline V gene (reference sequence).